This paragraph covers one TCR beta chain sequence. The antigen remains unidentified. This record comes from a study of shared clonotypes between healthy human individuals. Study-level results: Sequencing depth was a factor that was expected to affect clonotype sharing among donors. Clonotypes shared by all four sorted-subset donors had higher generation probabilities than non-shared clonotypes. Richness estimates generally favored naive over memory subsets.

Profiling relied on immunoSEQ multiplex PCR, and the TCRdb table lists in-frame clones only, not all of them. The table includes millions of clones, 85% to 95% detected once. Sequenced input: naive CD4+ T cells sorted from blood. The subset is: CD45RA+ positively selected. The TCR comes from a man aged 18 to 29 in good health.

The CDR3 sequence: CATSRGQAKNIQYF. The CDR3 region has the DNA TGTGCCACCTCTCGCGGACAGGCCAAAAACATTCAGTACTTC. The chain employs TRBV10-3 and TRBJ2-4, with D tentatively TRBD1 (6 bases). Trimming stripped 10 bases from V and 1 base from J, with 14 bases between. The CDR3 sequence is 14 residues long. Germline V gene sequence: CDR1 ENHRY, CDR2 SYGVKD.